The 14 T cell receptor beta chains listed next were all sequenced from one sample in a study of CD8 T cells in ankylosing spondylitis. Using its own MiXCR run on the 5' RACE reads, TCRdb lists one record per CDR3 protein. The sample records about 25,000 distinct CDR3 sequences, just over 2.5% being singletons. Sequencing input: blood, either unsorted or a sorted T cell fraction (not recorded which). The receptors come from a female donor with ankylosing spondylitis or in good health (not recorded which).

At least ten counts were recorded for this clonotype. This chain connects TRBV9 to TRBJ1-5, with unresolved D. The germline CDR1 and CDR2 sequences are SGDLS and YYNGEE. The CDR3 is made up of 15 amino acids. V was pared by 4 bases and J by 0 bases, with 11 bases between. The CDR3 protein is CASSSGVYSNQPQHF. The CDR3 DNA follows: TGTGCCAGCAGCTCGGGAGTCTATAGCAATCAGCCCCAGCATTTT. Variable domain in full (rest from reference TRBV9 and TRBJ1-5): DSGVTQTPKHLITATGQRVTLRCSPRSGDLSVYWYQQSLDQGLQFLIQYYNGEERAKGNILERFSAQQFPDLHSELNLSSLELGDSALYFCASSSGVYSNQPQHFGDGTRLSIL.

In this sample, this clonotype turned up many times. The chain recombines TRBV9 with TRBJ1-4; D unclear. CDR1 and CDR2 from the germline V gene are SGDLS and YYNGEE. V was pared by 0 bases and J by 4 bases, with 13 bases between. The CDR3 has 16 amino acids. The CDR3 spells CASSVEGGAGNEKLFF. For the CDR3, the DNA is TGTGCCAGCAGCGTAGAAGGAGGCGCGGGTAATGAAAAACTGTTTTTT.

This clonotype has at least ten counts. This chain connects TRBV9 to TRBJ1-1, with a tentative D call TRBD1 (6 bases). Trimming stripped 2 bases from V and 4 bases from J, with 9 bases between. Germline CDR1 reads SGDLS; CDR2 reads YYNGEE. The CDR3 is 13 amino acids. CDR3 residues: CASSVTGTTEAFF. The CDR3, as DNA: TGTGCCAGCAGCGTGACAGGAACCACTGAAGCTTTCTTT.

This clonotype showed up many times. The V gene is TRBV9, the J gene TRBJ1-2, with 10 bases fitting TRBD1. Germline assignment: CDR1 SGDLS and CDR2 YYNGEE. The ends lost 3 bases at V and 5 bases at J; junction bases unmatched: 13. There are 17 residues in the CDR3. The CDR3: CASSAGQGSAKIYGYTF. CDR3 nucleotide sequence: TGTGCCAGCAGCGCGGGACAGGGGTCGGCGAAGATTTATGGCTACACCTTC.

This clonotype was seen at least ten times. V usage is TRBV9 and J usage is TRBJ2-3, with 15 nucleotides matching TRBD2. The junction had 16 bases not matched to a gene; V was cut back by 4 bases and J by 4 bases. The germline gives CDR1 SGDLS, CDR2 YYNGEE. CDR3 length: 20 residues. The DNA for the CDR3 is TGTGCCAGCAGCACAACCGCGGGACTAGCGGGAGGAGGTTTGGCAGATACGCAGTATTTT. Residues: CASSTTAGLAGGGLADTQYF.

On this clonotype itself: One junction end does not reproduce the germline sequence, and a read error may be involved. The V gene is TRBV9, the J gene TRBJ2-2; 8 nucleotides match TRBD1. Germline CDR1 SGDLS, CDR2 YYNGEE. This CDR3 comprises 15 residues. This chain's CDR3 is CTSSVVDRGAGELFF. Written as DNA, the CDR3 is TGTACCAGCAGCGTAGTTGACAGGGGAGCCGGGGAACTGTTTTTT.

This clonotype was counted many times. The rearrangement links TRBV21-1 to TRBJ2-2; no check of the table's D call, TRBD1, against the DNA was made. TRBV21-1 is tagged as a pseudogene. The CDR3 runs 16 residues. CDR3 nucleotides: TGTGCCAGCAGCAAAGTTTGGGACAACGGGGACGGGGAGCTGTTTTTT. This translates into CASSKVWDNGDGELFF.

At least ten counts were recorded for this clonotype. The rearrangement links TRBV9 to TRBJ1-2; 10 bases are a match to TRBD1. V lost 2 bases and J lost 1; bases outside the gene matches: 11. From germline, CDR1 is SGDLS and CDR2 YYNGEE. This CDR3 is 18 amino acids long. DNA of the CDR3: TGTGCCAGCAGCGTGCGTCCCGGGACAGGGGCCCATAACTATGGCTACACCTTC. Translation gives CASSVRPGTGAHNYGYTF.

This clonotype was detected many times. This chain joins TRBV9 and TRBJ1-2, with D maybe TRBD1 (6 bases). The CDR3 consists of 15 residues. From germline, CDR1 is SGDLS and CDR2 YYNGEE. The V gene lost 0 bases and the J gene lost 2 bases, with 11 bases spanning the gap. Here the CDR3 DNA reads TGTGCCAGCAGCGTAGTATGGGACATGAACTATGGCTACACCTTC. This codes for CASSVVWDMNYGYTF.

This clonotype was recorded at least ten times. The J gene is TRBJ1-5, the V gene TRBV5-6; D remains unclear. The germline gives CDR1 SGHDT, CDR2 YYEEEE. This CDR3 comprises 17 residues. Trimming stripped 4 bases from V and 3 bases from J, with 20 bases between. This CDR3 reads CASSPKQFTKNNQPQHF. The CDR3 bases are TGTGCCAGCAGCCCCAAACAGTTCACCAAAAACAATCAGCCCCAGCATTTT.

This clonotype was counted many times. V and J are TRBV9 and TRBJ2-3; D not resolved. The germline V gene has CDR1 SGDLS and CDR2 YYNGEE. V was cut by 0 bases and J by 4 bases, with 6 bases left in between. The CDR3 has 13 amino acids. The CDR3: CASSVASPDTQYF. The CDR3 DNA reads as TGTGCCAGCAGCGTAGCTAGTCCAGATACGCAGTATTTT.

Many counts were recorded for this clonotype. The rearrangement uses TRBV9 and TRBJ2-5; 7 bases are shared with TRBD1. Germline V CDR1 and CDR2: SGDLS, YYNGEE. With 2 bases clipped from V and 1 base from J, the junction kept 2 bases outside the gene matches. The length of the CDR3 is 14 residues. The CDR3 nucleotides read TGTGCCAGCAGCGTCGGACAGGCCCAAGAGACCCAGTACTTC. Its protein is CASSVGQAQETQYF.

This clonotype appeared many times. This chain links TRBV9 with TRBJ2-3; the match to TRBD2 covers 12 bases. Germline assignment: CDR1 SGDLS and CDR2 YYNGEE. Unmatched junction bases numbered 2, after V lost 3 bases and J lost 3 bases. The CDR3 extends over 15 amino acids. CDR3: CASSATSGGTDTQYF. CDR3 in DNA: TGTGCCAGCAGCGCGACTAGCGGGGGTACAGATACGCAGTATTTT.

This clonotype was detected many times. The chain recombines TRBV9 with TRBJ2-1, with D possibly being TRBD1 (5 bases). This CDR3 has 14 amino acids. V was trimmed by 0 bases and J by 7 bases, leaving 11 bases between them. In germline, CDR1 is SGDLS, CDR2 YYNGEE. The CDR3 loop reads CASSVVSGRNEQFF. CDR3 bases: TGTGCCAGCAGCGTAGTTTCAGGGCGAAATGAGCAGTTCTTC.